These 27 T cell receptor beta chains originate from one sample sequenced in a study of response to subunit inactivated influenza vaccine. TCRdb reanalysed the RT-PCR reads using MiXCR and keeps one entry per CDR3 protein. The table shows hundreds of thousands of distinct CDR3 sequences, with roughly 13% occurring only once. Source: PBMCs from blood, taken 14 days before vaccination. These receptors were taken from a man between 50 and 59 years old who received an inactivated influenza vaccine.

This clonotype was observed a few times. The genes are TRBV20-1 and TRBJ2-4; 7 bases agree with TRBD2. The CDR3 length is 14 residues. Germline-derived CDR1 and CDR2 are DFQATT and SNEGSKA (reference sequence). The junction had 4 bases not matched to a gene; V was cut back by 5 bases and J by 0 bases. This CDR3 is CSAPIAGAKNIQYF. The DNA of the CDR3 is TGCAGTGCTCCTATAGCGGGAGCCAAAAACATTCAGTACTTC.

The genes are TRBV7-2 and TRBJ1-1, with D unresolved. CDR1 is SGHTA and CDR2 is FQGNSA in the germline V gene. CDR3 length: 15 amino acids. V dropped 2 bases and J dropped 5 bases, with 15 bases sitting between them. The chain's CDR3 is CASSLTTGLATEAFF. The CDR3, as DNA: TGTGCCAGCAGCTTAACTACGGGCCTGGCTACTGAAGCTTTCTTT.

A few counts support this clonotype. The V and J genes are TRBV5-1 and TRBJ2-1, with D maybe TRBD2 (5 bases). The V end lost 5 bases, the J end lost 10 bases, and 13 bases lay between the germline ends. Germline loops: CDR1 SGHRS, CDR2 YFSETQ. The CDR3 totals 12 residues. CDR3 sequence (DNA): TGCGCCAGCAGGGAAGCACCGGGGGAGCAGTTCTTC. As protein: CASREAPGEQFF.

The DNA for the CDR3 is TGCGCCAGCAGCTTGGCCCACGGACAGGTCCGCACCGGGGAGCTGTTTTTT. Amino acids: CASSLAHGQVRTGELFF. The rearrangement uses TRBV5-1 and TRBJ2-2, with 7 bases fitting TRBD1. The trim removed 0 bases at V and 4 bases at J, leaving 9 bases unmatched. CDR1 and CDR2 (germline): SGHRS, YFSETQ. There are 17 residues in the CDR3.

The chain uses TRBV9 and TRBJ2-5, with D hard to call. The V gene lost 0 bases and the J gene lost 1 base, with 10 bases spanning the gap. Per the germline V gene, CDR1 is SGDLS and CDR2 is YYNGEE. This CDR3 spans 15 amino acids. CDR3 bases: TGTGCCAGCAGCGTAGGTACGGCCCGCCAAGAGACCCAGTACTTC. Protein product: CASSVGTARQETQYF.

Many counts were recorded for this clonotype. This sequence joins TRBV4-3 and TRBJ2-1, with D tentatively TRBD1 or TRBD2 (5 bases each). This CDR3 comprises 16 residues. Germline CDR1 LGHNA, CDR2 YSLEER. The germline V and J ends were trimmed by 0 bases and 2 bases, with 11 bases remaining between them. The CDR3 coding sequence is TGCGCCAGCAGCCAAGATGGGGACGCAGCCTACAATGAGCAGTTCTTC. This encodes CASSQDGDAAYNEQFF.

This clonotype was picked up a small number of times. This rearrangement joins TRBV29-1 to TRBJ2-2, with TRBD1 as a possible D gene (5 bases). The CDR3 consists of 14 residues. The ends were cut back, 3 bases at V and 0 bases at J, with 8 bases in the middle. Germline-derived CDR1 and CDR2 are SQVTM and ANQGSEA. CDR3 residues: CSVEQGSNTGELFF. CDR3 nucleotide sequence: TGCAGCGTTGAGCAGGGATCGAACACCGGGGAGCTGTTTTTT.

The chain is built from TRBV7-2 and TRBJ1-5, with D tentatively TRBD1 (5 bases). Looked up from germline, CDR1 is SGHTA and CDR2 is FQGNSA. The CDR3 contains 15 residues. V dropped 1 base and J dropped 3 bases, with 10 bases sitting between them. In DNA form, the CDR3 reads TGTGCCAGCAGCTTAGAGTGGGGGAACAATCAGCCCCAGCATTTT. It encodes CASSLEWGNNQPQHF.

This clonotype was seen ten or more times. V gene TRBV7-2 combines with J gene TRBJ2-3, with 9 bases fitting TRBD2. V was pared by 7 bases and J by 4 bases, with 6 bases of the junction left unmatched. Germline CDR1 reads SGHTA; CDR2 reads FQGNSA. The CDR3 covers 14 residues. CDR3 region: CASMSGRRADTQYF. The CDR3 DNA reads TGTGCCAGCATGAGCGGGAGGAGGGCAGATACGCAGTATTTT.

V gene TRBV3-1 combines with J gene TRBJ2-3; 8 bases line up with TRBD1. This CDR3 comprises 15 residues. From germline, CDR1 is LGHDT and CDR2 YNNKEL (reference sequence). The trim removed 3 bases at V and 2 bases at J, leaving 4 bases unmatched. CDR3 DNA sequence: TGTGCCAGCAGCCAGAACAGGGGGACCACAGATACGCAGTATTTT. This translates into CASSQNRGTTDTQYF.

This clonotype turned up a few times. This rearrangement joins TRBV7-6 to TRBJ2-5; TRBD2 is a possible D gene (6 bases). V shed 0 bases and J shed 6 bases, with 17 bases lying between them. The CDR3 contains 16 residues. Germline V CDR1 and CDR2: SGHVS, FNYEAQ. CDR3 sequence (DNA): TGTGCCAGCAGCTTAGCGAGCGAGCGGGCCGGGAAGACCCAGTACTTC. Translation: CASSLASERAGKTQYF.

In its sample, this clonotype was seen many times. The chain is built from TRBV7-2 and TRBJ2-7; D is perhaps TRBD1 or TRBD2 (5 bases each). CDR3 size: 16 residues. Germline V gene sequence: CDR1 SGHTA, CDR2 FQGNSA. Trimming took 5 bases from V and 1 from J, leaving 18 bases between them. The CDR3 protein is CASSPLGPGGSYEQYF. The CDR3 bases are TGTGCCAGCAGCCCACTCGGGCCTGGGGGATCCTACGAGCAGTACTTC. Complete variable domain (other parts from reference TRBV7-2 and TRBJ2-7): GAGVSQSPSNKVTEKGKDVELRCDPISGHTALYWYRQSLGQGLEFLIYFQGNSAPDKSGLPSDRFSAERTGGSVSTLTIQRTQQEDSAVYLCASSPLGPGGSYEQYFGPGTRLTVT.

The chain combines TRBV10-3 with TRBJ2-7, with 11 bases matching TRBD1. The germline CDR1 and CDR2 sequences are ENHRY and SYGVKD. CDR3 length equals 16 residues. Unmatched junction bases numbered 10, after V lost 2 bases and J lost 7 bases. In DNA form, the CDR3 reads TGTGCCATCAGTGAGAACCGGGACAGGGGGTTAGGGGAGCAGTACTTC. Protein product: CAISENRDRGLGEQYF.

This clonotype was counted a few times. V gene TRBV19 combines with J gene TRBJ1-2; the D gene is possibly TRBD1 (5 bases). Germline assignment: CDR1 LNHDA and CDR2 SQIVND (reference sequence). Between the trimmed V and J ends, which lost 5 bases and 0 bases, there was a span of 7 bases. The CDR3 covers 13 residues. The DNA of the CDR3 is TGTGCCAGTAGTGGACACCCTAACTATGGCTACACCTTC. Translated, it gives CASSGHPNYGYTF.

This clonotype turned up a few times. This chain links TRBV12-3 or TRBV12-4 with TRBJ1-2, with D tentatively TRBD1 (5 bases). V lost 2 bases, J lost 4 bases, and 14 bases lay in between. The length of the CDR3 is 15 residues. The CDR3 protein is CASSLNPGTSYGYTF. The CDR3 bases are TGTGCCAGCAGTTTAAACCCCGGGACCTCCTATGGCTACACCTTC.

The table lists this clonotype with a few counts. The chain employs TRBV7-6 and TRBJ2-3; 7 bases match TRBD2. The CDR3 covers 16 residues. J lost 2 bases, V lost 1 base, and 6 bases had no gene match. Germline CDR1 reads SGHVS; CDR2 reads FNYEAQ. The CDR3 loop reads CASSLVGGGTTDTQYF. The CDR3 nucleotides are TGTGCCAGCAGCTTAGTGGGCGGGGGAACCACAGATACGCAGTATTTT.

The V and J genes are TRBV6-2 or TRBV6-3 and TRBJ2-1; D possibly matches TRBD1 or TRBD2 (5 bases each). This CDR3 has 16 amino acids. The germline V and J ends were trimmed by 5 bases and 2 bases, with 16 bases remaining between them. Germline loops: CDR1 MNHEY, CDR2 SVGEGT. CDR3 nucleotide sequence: TGTGCCAGCAGTCCCGGGACCCCACTGACCTACAATGAGCAGTTCTTC. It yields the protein CASSPGTPLTYNEQFF.

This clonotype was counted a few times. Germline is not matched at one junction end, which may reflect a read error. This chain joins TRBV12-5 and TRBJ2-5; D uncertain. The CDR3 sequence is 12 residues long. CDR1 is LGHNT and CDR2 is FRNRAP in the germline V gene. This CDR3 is CASGLEGETQYF. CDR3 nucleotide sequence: TGTGCTAGTGGGTTGGAAGGGGAGACCCAGTACTTC.

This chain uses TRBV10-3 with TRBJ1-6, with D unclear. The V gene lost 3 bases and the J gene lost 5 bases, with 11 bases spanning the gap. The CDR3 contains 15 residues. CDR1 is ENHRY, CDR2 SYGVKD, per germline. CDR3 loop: CAISERAANNSPLHF. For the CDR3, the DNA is TGTGCCATCAGTGAACGGGCAGCGAATAATTCACCCCTCCACTTT.

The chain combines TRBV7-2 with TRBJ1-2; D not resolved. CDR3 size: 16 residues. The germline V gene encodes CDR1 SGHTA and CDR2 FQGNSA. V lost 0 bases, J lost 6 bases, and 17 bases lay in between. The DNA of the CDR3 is TGTGCCAGCAGCTTAGCGAGAGGGTGCGCTTTCCATGGCTACACCTTC. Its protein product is CASSLARGCAFHGYTF.

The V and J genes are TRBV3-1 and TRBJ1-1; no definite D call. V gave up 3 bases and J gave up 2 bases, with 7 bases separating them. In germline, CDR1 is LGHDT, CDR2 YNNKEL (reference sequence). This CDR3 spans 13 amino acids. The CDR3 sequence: CASSQGFNTEAFF. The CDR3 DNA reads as TGTGCCAGCAGCCAGGGCTTCAACACTGAAGCTTTCTTT.

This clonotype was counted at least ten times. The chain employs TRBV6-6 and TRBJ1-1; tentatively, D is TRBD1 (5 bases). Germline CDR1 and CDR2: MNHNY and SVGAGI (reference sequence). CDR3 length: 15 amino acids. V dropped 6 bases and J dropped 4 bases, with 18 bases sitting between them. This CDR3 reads CASRTPKGTGTEAFF. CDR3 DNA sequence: TGTGCCAGCAGGACCCCGAAGGGGACCGGCACTGAAGCTTTCTTT.

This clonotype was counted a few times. Written as DNA, the CDR3 is TGCGCCAGCAGCTTGGTGCTGGGGAGGAACTATGGCTACACCTTC. Translated: CASSLVLGRNYGYTF. This chain joins TRBV5-1 and TRBJ1-2; D not resolved. V lost 0 bases and J 2 bases, leaving 11 bases between the germline ends. The CDR3 contains 15 residues. Germline V gene data show CDR1 as SGHRS and CDR2 as YFSETQ.

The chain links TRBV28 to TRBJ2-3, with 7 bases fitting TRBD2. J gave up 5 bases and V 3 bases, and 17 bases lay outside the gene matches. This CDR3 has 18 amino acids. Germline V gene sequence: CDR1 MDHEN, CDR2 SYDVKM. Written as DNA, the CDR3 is TGTGCCAGCAGTTTTATGGGTCCCACTACTAGCGTTCAAGATACGCAGTATTTT. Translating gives CASSFMGPTTSVQDTQYF.

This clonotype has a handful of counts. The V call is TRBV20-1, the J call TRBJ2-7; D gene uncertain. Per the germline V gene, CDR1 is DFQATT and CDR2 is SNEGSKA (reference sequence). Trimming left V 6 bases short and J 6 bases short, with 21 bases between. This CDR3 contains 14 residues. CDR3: CSALFSWEPLEQYF. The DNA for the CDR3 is TGCAGTGCCCTATTTTCTTGGGAACCCCTCGAGCAGTACTTC.

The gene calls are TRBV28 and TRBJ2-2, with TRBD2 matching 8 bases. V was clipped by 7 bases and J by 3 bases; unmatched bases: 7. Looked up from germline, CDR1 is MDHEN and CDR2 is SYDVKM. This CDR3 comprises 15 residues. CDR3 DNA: TGTGCCAGCACCGGCGCGGGGGGATACACCGGGGAGCTGTTTTTT. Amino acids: CASTGAGGYTGELFF. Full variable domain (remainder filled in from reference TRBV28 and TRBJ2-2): DVKVTQSSRYLVKRTGEKVFLECVQDMDHENMFWYRQDPGLGLRLIYFSYDVKMKEKGDIPEGYSVSREKKERFSLILESASTNQTSMYLCASTGAGGYTGELFFGEGSRLTVL.

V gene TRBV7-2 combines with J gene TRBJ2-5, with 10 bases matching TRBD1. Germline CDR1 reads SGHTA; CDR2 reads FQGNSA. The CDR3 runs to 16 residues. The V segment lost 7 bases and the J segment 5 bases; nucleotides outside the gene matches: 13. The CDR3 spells CASTRTGTGVGETQYF. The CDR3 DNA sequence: TGTGCCAGCACCCGAACTGGGACAGGGGTTGGGGAGACCCAGTACTTC. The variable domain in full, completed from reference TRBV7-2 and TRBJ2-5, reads GAGVSQSPSNKVTEKGKDVELRCDPISGHTALYWYRQSLGQGLEFLIYFQGNSAPDKSGLPSDRFSAERTGGSVSTLTIQRTQQEDSAVYLCASTRTGTGVGETQYFGPGTRLLVL.